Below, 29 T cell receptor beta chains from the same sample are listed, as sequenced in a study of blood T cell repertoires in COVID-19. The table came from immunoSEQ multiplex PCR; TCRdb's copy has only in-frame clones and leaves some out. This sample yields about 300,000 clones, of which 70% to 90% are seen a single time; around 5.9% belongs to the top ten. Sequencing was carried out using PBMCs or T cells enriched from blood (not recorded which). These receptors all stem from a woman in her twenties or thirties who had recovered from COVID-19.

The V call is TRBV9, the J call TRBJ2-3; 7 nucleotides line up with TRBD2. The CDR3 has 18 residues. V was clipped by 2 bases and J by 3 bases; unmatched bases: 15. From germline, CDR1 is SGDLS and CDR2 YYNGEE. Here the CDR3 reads CASSVLPEAGVGTDTQYF. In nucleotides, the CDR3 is TGTGCCAGCAGCGTCCTTCCTGAGGCGGGGGTCGGAACAGATACGCAGTATTTT.

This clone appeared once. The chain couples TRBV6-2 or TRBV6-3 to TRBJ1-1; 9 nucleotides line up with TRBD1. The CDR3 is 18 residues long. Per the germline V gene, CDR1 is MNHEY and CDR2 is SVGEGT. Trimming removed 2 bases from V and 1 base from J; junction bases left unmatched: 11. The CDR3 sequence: CASSYPLGTGTPNTEAFF. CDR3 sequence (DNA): TGTGCCAGCAGTTACCCCCTAGGGACAGGGACCCCGAACACTGAAGCTTTCTTT.

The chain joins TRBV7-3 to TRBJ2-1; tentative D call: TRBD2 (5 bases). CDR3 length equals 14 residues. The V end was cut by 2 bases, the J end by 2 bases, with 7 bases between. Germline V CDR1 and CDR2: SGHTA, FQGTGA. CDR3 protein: CASSLGRAYNEQFF. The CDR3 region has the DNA TGTGCCAGCAGCTTAGGGCGGGCCTACAATGAGCAGTTCTTC.

The CDR3 sequence: CASSEYRQGKGYTF. The CDR3 DNA reads TGTGCCAGCAGTGAATATAGGCAGGGAAAGGGCTACACCTTC. The J gene is TRBJ1-2, the V gene TRBV25-1; possibly TRBD1 for D (5 bases). The CDR3 has 14 residues. V gave up 0 bases and J gave up 8 bases, with 13 bases separating them. CDR1 is MGHDK, CDR2 SYGVNS, per germline.

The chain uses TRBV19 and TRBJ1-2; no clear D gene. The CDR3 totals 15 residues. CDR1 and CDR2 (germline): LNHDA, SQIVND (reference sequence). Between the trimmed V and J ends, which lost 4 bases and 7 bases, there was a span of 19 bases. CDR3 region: CASSTPQESLRGYTF. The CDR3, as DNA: TGTGCCAGTAGTACGCCTCAGGAATCCCTCCGTGGCTACACCTTC.

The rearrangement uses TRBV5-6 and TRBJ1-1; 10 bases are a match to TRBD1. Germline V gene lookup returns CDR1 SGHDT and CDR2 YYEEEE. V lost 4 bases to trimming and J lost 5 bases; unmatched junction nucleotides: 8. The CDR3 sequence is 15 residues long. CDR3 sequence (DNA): TGTGCCAGCAGCGACTTAGGACAGGGGGGGACTGAAGCTTTCTTT. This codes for CASSDLGQGGTEAFF. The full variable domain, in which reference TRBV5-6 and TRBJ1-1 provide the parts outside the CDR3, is DAGVTQSPTHLIKTRGQQVTLRCSPKSGHDTVSWYQQALGQGPQFIFQYYEEEERQRGNFPDRFSGHQFPNYSSELNVNALLLGDSALYLCASSDLGQGGTEAFFGQGTRLTVV.

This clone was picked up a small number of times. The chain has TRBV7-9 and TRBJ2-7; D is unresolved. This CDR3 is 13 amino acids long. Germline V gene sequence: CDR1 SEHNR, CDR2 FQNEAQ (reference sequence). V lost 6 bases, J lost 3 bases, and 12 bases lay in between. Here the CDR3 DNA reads TGTGCCAGCAGGCCTACCTTGAGCTACGAGCAGTACTTC. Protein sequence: CASRPTLSYEQYF.

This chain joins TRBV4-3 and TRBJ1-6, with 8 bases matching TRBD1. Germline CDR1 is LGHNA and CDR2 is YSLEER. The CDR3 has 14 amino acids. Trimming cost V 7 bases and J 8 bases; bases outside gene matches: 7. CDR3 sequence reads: CASNMDRADSPLHF. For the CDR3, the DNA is TGCGCCAGCAACATGGACAGGGCGGATTCACCCCTCCACTTT.

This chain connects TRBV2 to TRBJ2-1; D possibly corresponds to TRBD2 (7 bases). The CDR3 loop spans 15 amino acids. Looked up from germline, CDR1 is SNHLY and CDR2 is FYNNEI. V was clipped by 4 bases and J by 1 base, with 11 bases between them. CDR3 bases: TGTGCCAGCAGTGGAGGGGGAGGGTCCTACAATGAGCAGTTCTTC. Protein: CASSGGGGSYNEQFF.

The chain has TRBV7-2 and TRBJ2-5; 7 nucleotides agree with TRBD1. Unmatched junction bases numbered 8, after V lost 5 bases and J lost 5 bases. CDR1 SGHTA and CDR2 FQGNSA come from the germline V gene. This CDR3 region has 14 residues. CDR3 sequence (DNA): TGTGCCAGCAGCGGTCGGATAGGGGGCGAGACCCAGTACTTC. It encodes CASSGRIGGETQYF.

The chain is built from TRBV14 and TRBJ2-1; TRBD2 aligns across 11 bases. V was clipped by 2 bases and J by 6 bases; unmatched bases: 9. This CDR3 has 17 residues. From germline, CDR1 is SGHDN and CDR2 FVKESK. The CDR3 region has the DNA TGTGCCAGCAGCCAATACCCCGGGACTAGCGGACCCAATGAGCAGTTCTTC. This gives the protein CASSQYPGTSGPNEQFF.

CDR3 amino acids: CASNSANYGYTF. CDR3 DNA: TGTGCCAGCAACTCCGCTAACTATGGCTACACCTTC. This sequence joins TRBV6-5 and TRBJ1-2; no clear D gene. Trimming removed 7 bases from V and 0 bases from J, with 6 bases in between. The V gene's germline CDR1 is MNHEY and CDR2 SVGAGI. CDR3 length equals 12 residues.

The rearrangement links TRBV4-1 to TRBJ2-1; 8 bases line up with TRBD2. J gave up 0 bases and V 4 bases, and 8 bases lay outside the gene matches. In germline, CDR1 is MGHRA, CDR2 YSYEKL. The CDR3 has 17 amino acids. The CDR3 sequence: CASSRGSGGFSYNEQFF. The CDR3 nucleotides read TGCGCCAGCAGCCGAGGAAGCGGGGGTTTCTCCTACAATGAGCAGTTCTTC.

CDR3 sequence: CSAPLDTQYF. CDR3 nucleotide sequence: TGCAGTGCTCCTCTGGATACGCAGTATTTT. V gene TRBV20-1 combines with J gene TRBJ2-3; D gene ambiguous. CDR1 is DFQATT and CDR2 is SNEGSKA in the germline V gene (reference sequence). The CDR3 runs to 10 residues. Trimming took 5 bases from V and 6 from J, leaving 6 bases between them.

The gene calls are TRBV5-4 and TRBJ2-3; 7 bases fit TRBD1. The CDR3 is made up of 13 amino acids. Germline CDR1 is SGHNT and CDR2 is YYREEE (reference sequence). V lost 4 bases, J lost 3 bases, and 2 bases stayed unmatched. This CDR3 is CASSEQGTDTQYF. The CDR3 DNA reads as TGTGCCAGCAGCGAACAGGGGACAGATACGCAGTATTTT.

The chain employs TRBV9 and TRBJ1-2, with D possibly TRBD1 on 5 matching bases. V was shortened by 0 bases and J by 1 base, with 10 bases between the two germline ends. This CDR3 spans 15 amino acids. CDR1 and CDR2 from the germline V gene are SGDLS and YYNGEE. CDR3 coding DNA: TGTGCCAGCAGCGTAGCTACGACAGTTAACTATGGCTACACCTTC. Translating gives CASSVATTVNYGYTF.

CDR3 sequence reads: CASSLGDSHSPLHF. CDR3 coding DNA: TGTGCCAGCAGCTTAGGGGACAGCCATTCACCCCTCCACTTT. This sequence joins TRBV7-2 and TRBJ1-6, with 7 bases fitting TRBD1. With 1 base clipped from V and 8 bases from J, the junction kept 2 bases outside the gene matches. CDR3 length: 14 amino acids. Germline V gives CDR1 SGHTA, CDR2 FQGNSA.

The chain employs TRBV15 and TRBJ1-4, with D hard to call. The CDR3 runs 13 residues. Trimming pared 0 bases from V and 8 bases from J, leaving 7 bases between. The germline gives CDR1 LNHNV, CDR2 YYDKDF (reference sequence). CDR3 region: CATSRDWQEKLFF. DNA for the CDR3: TGTGCCACCAGCAGAGATTGGCAGGAAAAACTGTTTTTT.

CDR3 residues: CASSLDRGRGNTIYF. CDR3 in DNA: TGTGCCAGCAGCTTGGACAGGGGTCGTGGAAACACCATATATTTT. The J gene is TRBJ1-3, the V gene TRBV5-4; 7 bases are a match to TRBD1. The CDR3 sequence is 15 residues long. Losses at the gene ends were 0 bases for V and 3 bases for J; bases not matched to a gene: 3. The germline V gene has CDR1 SGHNT and CDR2 YYREEE (reference sequence).

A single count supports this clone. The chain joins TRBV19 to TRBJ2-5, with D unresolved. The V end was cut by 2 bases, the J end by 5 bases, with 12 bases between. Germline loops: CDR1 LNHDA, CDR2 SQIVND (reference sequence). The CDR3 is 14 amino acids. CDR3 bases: TGTGCCAGTAGTATATCCCAGGTTGCGGAGACCCAGTACTTC. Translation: CASSISQVAETQYF.

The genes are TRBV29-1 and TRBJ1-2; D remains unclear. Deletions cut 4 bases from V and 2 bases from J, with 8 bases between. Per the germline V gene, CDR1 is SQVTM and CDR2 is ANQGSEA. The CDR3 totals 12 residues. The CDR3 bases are TGCAGCGTTGTGAGCGGAAACTATGGCTACACCTTC. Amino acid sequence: CSVVSGNYGYTF.

The chain's CDR3 is CASGLSNRVETQYF. As DNA, the CDR3 is TGTGCTAGTGGTTTGTCCAACAGGGTTGAGACCCAGTACTTC. The rearrangement joins TRBV12-5 to TRBJ2-5; TRBD1 is a possible D gene (6 bases). This CDR3 is 14 amino acids long. Between the trimmed V and J ends, which lost 2 bases and 5 bases, there was a span of 12 bases. From germline, CDR1 is LGHNT and CDR2 FRNRAP. Full variable domain (rest looked up from reference TRBV12-5 and TRBJ2-5): DARVTQTPRHKVTEMGQEVTMRCQPILGHNTVFWYRQTMMQGLELLAYFRNRAPLDDSGMPKDRFSAEMPDATLATLKIQPSEPRDSAVYFCASGLSNRVETQYFGPGTRLLVL.

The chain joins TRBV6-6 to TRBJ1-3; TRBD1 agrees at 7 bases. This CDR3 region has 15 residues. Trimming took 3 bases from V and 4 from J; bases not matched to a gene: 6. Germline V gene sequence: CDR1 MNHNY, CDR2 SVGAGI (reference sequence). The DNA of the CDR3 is TGTGCCAGCAGTTATGAGGGGGCAAGGGGAAACACCATATATTTT. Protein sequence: CASSYEGARGNTIYF.

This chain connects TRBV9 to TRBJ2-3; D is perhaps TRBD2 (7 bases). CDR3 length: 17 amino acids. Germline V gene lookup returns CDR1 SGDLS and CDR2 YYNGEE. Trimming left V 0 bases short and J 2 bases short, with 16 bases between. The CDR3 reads CASSVEVGGANTDTQYF. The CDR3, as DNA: TGTGCCAGCAGCGTAGAGGTAGGGGGGGCAAACACAGATACGCAGTATTTT.

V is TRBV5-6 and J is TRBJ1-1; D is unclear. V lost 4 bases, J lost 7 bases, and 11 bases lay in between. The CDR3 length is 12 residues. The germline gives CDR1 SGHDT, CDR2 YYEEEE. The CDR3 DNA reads TGTGCCAGCAGCCAGGCAGGATTTGAAGCTTTCTTT. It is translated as CASSQAGFEAFF. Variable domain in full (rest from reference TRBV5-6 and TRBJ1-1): DAGVTQSPTHLIKTRGQQVTLRCSPKSGHDTVSWYQQALGQGPQFIFQYYEEEERQRGNFPDRFSGHQFPNYSSELNVNALLLGDSALYLCASSQAGFEAFFGQGTRLTVV.

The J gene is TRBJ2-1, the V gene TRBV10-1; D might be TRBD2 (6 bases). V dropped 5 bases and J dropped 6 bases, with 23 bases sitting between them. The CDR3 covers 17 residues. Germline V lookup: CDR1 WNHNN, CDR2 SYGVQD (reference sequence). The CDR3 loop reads CASSPDLAARSPNEQFF. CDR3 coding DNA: TGCGCCAGCAGTCCCGATTTAGCGGCCAGGTCCCCCAATGAGCAGTTCTTC.

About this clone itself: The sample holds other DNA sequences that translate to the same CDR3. CDR3 in DNA: TGTGCCAGCAGTTTAGACAGGGGCGGCTATGGCTACACCTTC. This sequence encodes CASSLDRGGYGYTF. This chain connects TRBV27 to TRBJ1-2, with TRBD1 matching 8 bases. V lost 2 bases, J lost 4 bases, and 3 bases stayed unmatched. CDR1 is MNHEY, CDR2 SMNVEV, per germline (reference sequence). The CDR3 is made up of 14 amino acids.

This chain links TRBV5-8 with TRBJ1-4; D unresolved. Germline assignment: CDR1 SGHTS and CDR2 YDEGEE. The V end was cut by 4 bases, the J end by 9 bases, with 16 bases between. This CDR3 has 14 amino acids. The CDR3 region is CASSPPAFVQKLFF. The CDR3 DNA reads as TGTGCCAGCAGCCCCCCCGCGTTTGTGCAAAAACTGTTTTTT.

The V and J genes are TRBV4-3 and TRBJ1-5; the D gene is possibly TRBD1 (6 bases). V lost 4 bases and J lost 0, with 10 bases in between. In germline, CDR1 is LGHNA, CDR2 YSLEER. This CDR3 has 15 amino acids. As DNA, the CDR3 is TGCGCCAGCAGCCCGTTGACAGGTAGCAATCAGCCCCAGCATTTT. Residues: CASSPLTGSNQPQHF.